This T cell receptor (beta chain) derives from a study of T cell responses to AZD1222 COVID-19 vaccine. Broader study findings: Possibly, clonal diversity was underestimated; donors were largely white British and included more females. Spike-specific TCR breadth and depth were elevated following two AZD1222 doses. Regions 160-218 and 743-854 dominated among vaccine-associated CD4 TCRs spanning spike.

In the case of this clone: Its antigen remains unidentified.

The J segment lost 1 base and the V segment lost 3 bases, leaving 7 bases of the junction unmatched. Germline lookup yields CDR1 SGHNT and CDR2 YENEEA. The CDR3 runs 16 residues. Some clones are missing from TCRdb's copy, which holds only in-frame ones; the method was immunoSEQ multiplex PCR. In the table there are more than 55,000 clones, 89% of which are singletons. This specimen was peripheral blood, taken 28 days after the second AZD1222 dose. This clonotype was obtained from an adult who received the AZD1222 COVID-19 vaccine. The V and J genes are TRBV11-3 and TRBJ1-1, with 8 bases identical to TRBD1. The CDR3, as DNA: TGTGCCAGCAGCTTCCGACAGGGGAGCCGGAACACTGAAGCTTTCTTT. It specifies CASSFRQGSRNTEAFF.